A selection of T cell receptor beta chains follows, all from one sample in a study of blood T cell repertoires in COVID-19. Here immunoSEQ multiplex PCR was the method, and the copy in TCRdb shows in-frame clones only, minus some. The profile shows 210,000 or so clones, around 84% of them singletons. Sequences were obtained from PBMCs or T cells enriched from blood (not recorded which). Source of these receptors: a man aged 25 to 45 with acute COVID-19. Each CDR3 is given with its conserved first and last residue. Fields, in order: D gene, clone size, J gene, V gene, CDR3 protein, CDR3 DNA. A D gene is named only where the DNA matches it firmly. Clone size is given for some rows only: seen once, a few or many times, or a class if the clone is expanded.

NA NA TRBJ2-7 TRBV28 CASSALVYEQYF TGTGCCAGCAGTGCGTTGGTCTACGAGCAGTACTTC
NA NA TRBJ1-2 TRBV9 CASSVGGQAYGYTF TGTGCCAGCAGCGTAGGGGGGCAGGCCTATGGCTACACCTTC
NA NA TRBJ1-5 TRBV6-5 CASSPTWAGNQPQHF TGTGCCAGCAGCCCGACGTGGGCAGGGAATCAGCCCCAGCATTTT
NA NA TRBJ2-3 TRBV29-1 CSATPAGSSTDTQYF TGCAGCGCCACGCCGGCCGGGAGCAGCACAGATACGCAGTATTTT
TRBD1 NA TRBJ2-3 TRBV27 CASSFGQGLRTQYF TGTGCCAGCAGTTTTGGACAGGGACTTAGGACGCAGTATTTT
TRBD1 NA TRBJ2-7 TRBV5-1 CASSLDLGTGEQYF TGCGCCAGCAGCTTGGACCTAGGGACAGGCGAGCAGTACTTC
TRBD2 NA TRBJ2-1 TRBV27 CASRSGGAYNEQFF TGTGCCAGCAGAAGCGGGGGGGCCTACAATGAGCAGTTCTTC
NA NA TRBJ1-5 TRBV1 CTSSLLRGTGHPNQPQHF TGCACCAGCAGCTTACTCCGGGGAACGGGACACCCCAATCAGCCCCAGCATTTT
NA NA TRBJ2-1 TRBV7-2 CASSLALGSLRGQFF TGTGCCAGCAGCTTAGCGCTCGGGAGTCTTAGGGGGCAGTTCTTC
TRBD2 NA TRBJ2-3 TRBV5-4 CASSLDRGGGDTQYF TGTGCCAGCAGCTTGGATCGGGGGGGAGGAGATACGCAGTATTTT
TRBD1 few TRBJ1-1 TRBV18 CASSASGGGSTEAFF TGTGCCAGCTCAGCTTCAGGGGGAGGAAGCACTGAAGCTTTCTTT
TRBD2 NA TRBJ2-1 TRBV28 CASSFRLAGDEQFF TGTGCCAGCAGTTTCCGACTAGCGGGGGATGAGCAGTTCTTC
NA NA TRBJ1-1 TRBV29-1 CSVLVVDTEAFF TGCAGCGTTCTCGTTGTAGACACTGAAGCTTTCTTT
TRBD1 NA TRBJ1-5 TRBV2 CASRKQGAYSNQPQHF TGTGCCAGCAGGAAACAGGGGGCGTACAGCAATCAGCCCCAGCATTTT
NA NA TRBJ1-1 TRBV6-6 CASSLPGSTEAFF TGTGCCAGCAGCCTTCCGGGGAGCACTGAAGCTTTCTTT
NA NA TRBJ1-2 TRBV18 CASSPATVLLTTGYTF TGTGCCAGCTCACCAGCGACAGTTCTCCTAACGACTGGCTACACCTTC
TRBD1 once TRBJ1-6 TRBV10-3 CAISGGQGASNSPLHF TGTGCCATCAGTGGGGGACAGGGGGCGAGTAATTCACCCCTCCACTTT
NA NA TRBJ1-1 TRBV11-2 CASSFAGNTEAFF TGTGCCAGCAGCTTTGCGGGGAACACTGAAGCTTTCTTT
NA NA TRBJ2-7 TRBV11-2 CASSEGTDYEQYF TGTGCCAGCAGCGAGGGCACAGATTACGAGCAGTACTTC
NA NA TRBJ1-2 TRBV29-1 CSVAEDGYTF TGCAGCGTTGCTGAGGATGGCTACACCTTC
NA NA TRBJ1-2 TRBV28 CATGSNYGYTF TGTGCCACCGGTTCTAACTATGGCTACACCTTC
NA NA TRBJ2-3 TRBV5-1 CASSLGTDTFLGTQYF TGCGCCAGCAGCTTGGGGACGGACACCTTCTTAGGTACGCAGTATTTT